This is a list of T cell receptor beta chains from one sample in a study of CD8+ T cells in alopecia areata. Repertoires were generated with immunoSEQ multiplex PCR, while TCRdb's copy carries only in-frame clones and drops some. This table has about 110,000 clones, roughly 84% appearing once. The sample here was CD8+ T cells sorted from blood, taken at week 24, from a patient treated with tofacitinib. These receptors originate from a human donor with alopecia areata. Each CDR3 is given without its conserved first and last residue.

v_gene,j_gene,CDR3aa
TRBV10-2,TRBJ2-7,ASSDLQGPLYEQY
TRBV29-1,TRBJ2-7,SVGLDEQY
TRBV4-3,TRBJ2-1,ASSQELLAGGINEQF
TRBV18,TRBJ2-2,ASSPPNRVDTGELF
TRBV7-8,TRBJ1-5,ASSLKRGVPSGNQPQH
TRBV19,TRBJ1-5,ASSMGGRGNQPQH
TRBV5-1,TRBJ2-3,ASSPPRDRSTDTQY
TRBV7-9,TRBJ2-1,ASSTGPRNEQF
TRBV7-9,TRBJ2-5,ASSTSGSRETQY
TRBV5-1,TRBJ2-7,ASSFSGGETYEQY
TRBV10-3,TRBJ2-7,AISESGLAGSSYEQY
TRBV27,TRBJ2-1,ASSGSTGGLYNEQF
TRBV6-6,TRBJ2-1,ASSYSTPSSYNEQF
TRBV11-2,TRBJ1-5,ASSLGVNSGNQPQH
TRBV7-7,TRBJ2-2,ASSSLAGGNTGELF
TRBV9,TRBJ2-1,ASSPFGGNSYNEQF
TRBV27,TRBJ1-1,ASKPAGHTEAF
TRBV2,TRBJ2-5,ASTTSIAGGETQY
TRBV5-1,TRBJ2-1,ASSDPSGGARNEQF
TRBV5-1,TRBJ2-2,ASSSDGTINTGELF
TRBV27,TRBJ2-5,ASSLVGGRETQY
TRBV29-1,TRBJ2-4,SVGGTVDIQY
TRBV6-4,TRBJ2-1,ASSPTGLEQF
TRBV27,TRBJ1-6,ASSKTASSYNSPLH
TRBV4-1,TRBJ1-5,ASSSGRGYNQPQH
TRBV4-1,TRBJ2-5,ASSQRWGEETQY
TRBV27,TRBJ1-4,ASSVQGADEKLF
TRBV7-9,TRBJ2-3,ASSFVQESTDTQY
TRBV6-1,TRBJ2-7,ASSAQTGTTYEQY
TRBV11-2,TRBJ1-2,ASSYGQGARGYT
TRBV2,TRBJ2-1,ASSEGAGEYNEQF
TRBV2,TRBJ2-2,ASSDVSANTGELF
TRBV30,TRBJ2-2,ACGTGELF
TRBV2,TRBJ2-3,ASSEADRSSTDTQY
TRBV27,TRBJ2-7,ASSSSVGDYEQY
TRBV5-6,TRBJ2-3,ASSVTGTSGGSTDTQY
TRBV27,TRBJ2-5,ASSLGGQWYQETQY
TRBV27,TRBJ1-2,ASSKGTSIWGYT
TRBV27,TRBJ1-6,ASSFGTASYNSPLH
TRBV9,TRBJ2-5,ASSVEWGDQETQY
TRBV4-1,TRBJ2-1,ASSQEIGTSSEQF
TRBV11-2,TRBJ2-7,ASSPRRGEQY
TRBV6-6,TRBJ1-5,ASRADISNQPQH
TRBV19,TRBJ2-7,ASSMSQGSYEQY
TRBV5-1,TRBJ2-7,ASSLGRGFGYEQY
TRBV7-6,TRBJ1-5,ASSLVGGSQPQH
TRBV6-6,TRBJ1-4,ASRPLGRHNEKLF
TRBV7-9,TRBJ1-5,ASSSGVNQPQH